These T cell receptor beta chains were read from a single sample in a study of response to subunit inactivated influenza vaccine. Each CDR3 protein gets one entry after TCRdb re-called the RT-PCR reads with MiXCR. This sample carries some 300,000 distinct CDR3 sequences, 22% of them seen once, and the ten largest clones take 10% to 13%. Sequenced material: PBMCs from blood, taken around 22 months after vaccination. These receptors all come from a man in his fifties or sixties who received an inactivated influenza vaccine. The CDR3 runs from the conserved cysteine through the conserved F or W. The D gene is left open where the match is weak. The listing skips clone size in some rows; elsewhere it reads once, few, many or a size class.

size	D	V	J	CDR3	DNA
few	NA	TRBV4-3	TRBJ1-1	CASSQDTRGRNTEAFF	TGCGCCAGCAGCCAAGATACCAGGGGACGGAACACTGAAGCTTTCTTT
NA	NA	TRBV9	TRBJ1-2	CASSSGYRADEGYTF	TGTGCCAGCAGCAGCGGTTACAGGGCAGATGAGGGCTACACCTTC
NA	NA	TRBV2	TRBJ2-1	CASSETGFYNEQSF	TGTGCCAGCAGTGAAACAGGATTCTACAATGAGCAGTCCTTC
few	NA	TRBV7-9	TRBJ1-1	CASSLGGFEGSEAFF	TGTGCCAGCAGCCTCGGAGGTTTTGAAGGGTCTGAAGCTTTCTTT
NA	TRBD2	TRBV12-3/TRBV12-4	TRBJ2-3	CASSSSGGPLTDTQYF	TGTGCCAGCAGCAGTAGCGGGGGGCCCCTCACAGATACGCAGTATTTT
NA	NA	TRBV2	TRBJ1-5	CASSETSQSNQPQHF	TGTGCCAGCAGTGAAACGTCCCAGAGCAATCAGCCCCAGCATTTT
few	NA	TRBV29-1	TRBJ2-2	CSVTWGDITGELFF	TGCAGCGTTACCTGGGGGGATATCACCGGGGAGCTGTTTTTT
many	NA	TRBV7-9	TRBJ1-1	CASSSGALLYTEAFF	TGTGCCAGCAGCTCTGGGGCCCTACTTTACACTGAAGCTTTCTTT
once	NA	TRBV2	TRBJ1-6	CASSGGLGLSSYNSPLHF	TGTGCCAGCAGTGGAGGACTTGGCCTATCCTCCTATAATTCACCCCTCCACTTT
NA	NA	TRBV5-1	TRBJ2-7	CASSLAGAEQYF	TGCGCCAGCAGCTTGGCGGGGGCCGAGCAGTACTTC
NA	NA	TRBV20-1	TRBJ1-3	CSAGRLGLGNTIYF	TGCAGTGCTGGAAGGTTAGGACTTGGAAACACCATATATTTT
NA	NA	TRBV5-1	TRBJ2-3	CASSLDKTGMGDTQYF	TGCGCCAGCAGCTTGGATAAGACGGGGATGGGAGATACGCAGTATTTT
few	TRBD2	TRBV27	TRBJ2-3	CASSLIRGGTDTQYF	TGTGCCAGCAGTTTAATACGGGGGGGCACAGATACGCAGTATTTT
NA	TRBD1	TRBV4-1	TRBJ2-1	CASSQGITGGSSYNEQFF	TGCGCCAGCAGCCAAGGTATAACAGGGGGGAGCTCCTACAATGAGCAGTTCTTC
few	NA	TRBV27	TRBJ1-4	CASNRRNEKLFF	TGTGCCAGCAATAGACGGAATGAAAAACTGTTTTTT
NA	TRBD1	TRBV5-1	TRBJ2-1	CASSFPGGGYNEQFF	TGCGCCAGCAGCTTTCCAGGGGGCGGTTACAATGAGCAGTTCTTC
few	NA	TRBV4-2	TRBJ1-2	CASSQDGGGEERDYGYTF	TGTGCCAGCAGCCAAGACGGTGGAGGCGAAGAGCGGGATTATGGCTACACCTTC
few	NA	TRBV3-1	TRBJ2-3	CASSQDAGAATDTQYF	TGTGCCAGCAGCCAAGACGCGGGGGCGGCCACAGATACGCAGTATTTT
NA	TRBD2	TRBV7-3	TRBJ2-1	CASSTGLAGGNEQFF	TGTGCCAGCAGCACGGGACTAGCGGGAGGTAATGAGCAGTTCTTC
many	TRBD1	TRBV20-1	TRBJ1-2	CSASGRAGGLDYGYTF	TGCAGTGCTAGTGGGAGGGCAGGGGGCTTGGACTATGGCTACACCTTC
NA	NA	TRBV4-3	TRBJ1-2	CASSQDHGASIYGYTF	TGCGCCAGCAGCCAAGATCATGGAGCCTCCATCTATGGCTACACCTTC
NA	TRBD1	TRBV14	TRBJ1-4	CASSAHPGTGDEKLFF	TGTGCCAGCAGCGCTCACCCCGGGACAGGGGATGAAAAACTGTTTTTT
few	NA	TRBV20-1	TRBJ1-1	CSATAQLEAFF	TGCAGTGCTACAGCCCAGTTAGAAGCTTTCTTT
many	NA	TRBV28	TRBJ1-4	CASRQGRLREKLFF	TGTGCCAGCAGACAAGGGCGGCTCAGGGAAAAACTGTTTTTT
few	TRBD1	TRBV7-2	TRBJ2-2	CASSLLGTGSTGELFF	TGTGCCAGCAGCTTACTTGGGACAGGGAGCACCGGGGAGCTGTTTTTT
many	TRBD1	TRBV12-3/TRBV12-4	TRBJ2-7	CASSTTGQGSYEQYF	TGTGCCAGCAGCACGACGGGACAGGGCTCTTACGAGCAGTACTTC
few	NA	TRBV30	TRBJ2-3	CAWNSDSPTQYF	TGTGCCTGGAATTCGGACAGCCCCACGCAGTATTTT
few	NA	TRBV29-1	TRBJ1-2	CSLPQEPSSYGYTF	TGCAGCCTTCCGCAAGAGCCCTCTAGCTATGGCTACACCTTC
few	TRBD1	TRBV6-2/TRBV6-3	TRBJ2-4	CASSPAGQGQLAKNIQYF	TGTGCCAGCAGCCCCGCGGGACAGGGTCAACTAGCCAAAAACATTCAGTACTTC
NA	TRBD1	TRBV4-3	TRBJ2-3	CASSQRQGIDTQYF	TGCGCCAGCAGCCAAAGACAGGGAATAGATACGCAGTATTTT
few	TRBD1	TRBV6-5	TRBJ1-3	CASSYSGQGRNTIYF	TGTGCCAGCAGTTACTCGGGACAGGGGAGAAACACCATATATTTT
NA	NA	TRBV27	TRBJ1-1	CASSFGTPNTEAFF	TGTGCCAGCAGTTTCGGGACACCTAACACTGAAGCTTTCTTT
few	NA	TRBV5-1	TRBJ1-2	CASSSGANYGYTF	TGCGCCAGCAGCTCAGGGGCCAACTATGGCTACACCTTC
once	TRBD1	TRBV20-1	TRBJ2-7	CSVLWTGSSYEQYF	TGCAGTGTACTTTGGACAGGGAGCTCCTACGAGCAGTACTTC
few	TRBD2	TRBV3-1	TRBJ2-1	CASSQSRTSGDTYNEQFF	TGTGCCAGCAGCCAATCTCGGACTAGCGGGGATACCTACAATGAGCAGTTCTTC
NA	NA	TRBV6-2/TRBV6-3	TRBJ1-1	CASHPLDRGWPNTEAFF	TGTGCCAGCCATCCCCTGGACAGAGGGTGGCCGAACACTGAAGCTTTCTTT
NA	TRBD1	TRBV6-5	TRBJ1-2	CASSSDRTGYGYTF	TGTGCCAGCAGTTCGGACAGGACCGGCTATGGCTACACCTTC
NA	TRBD1	TRBV4-3	TRBJ1-5	CASSQDQGVNQPQHF	TGCGCCAGCAGCCAAGATCAGGGGGTGAATCAGCCCCAGCATTTT
NA	NA	TRBV6-2/TRBV6-3	TRBJ2-7	CASKLTGSSYEQYF	TGTGCCAGCAAATTGACTGGATCCTCCTACGAGCAGTACTTC
NA	TRBD1	TRBV20-1	TRBJ2-7	CSAALMTGGIEQYF	TGCAGTGCTGCCCTGATGACAGGGGGCATCGAGCAGTACTTC
few	TRBD1	TRBV5-1	TRBJ1-2	CASSLFPGTAVDGYTF	TGCGCCAGCAGCTTGTTCCCCGGGACAGCTGTTGATGGCTACACCTTC
NA	NA	TRBV18	TRBJ2-7	CASSRGYYEQYF	TGTGCCAGCTCACGGGGGTACTACGAGCAGTACTTC
NA	NA	TRBV7-9	TRBJ1-1	CASSLAVGLGAFF	TGTGCCAGCAGCTTAGCAGTGGGCCTGGGAGCTTTCTTT
few	NA	TRBV20-1	TRBJ2-7	CSARDPQQGDLGYEQYF	TGCAGTGCTAGAGACCCCCAACAGGGTGATCTTGGGTACGAGCAGTACTTC